This passage covers 27 T cell receptor beta chains from one sample sequenced in a study of identical twins. One entry per CDR3 protein, called by TCRdb with MiXCR from the 5' RACE reads. This table has 200,000 to 250,000 distinct CDR3 sequences, approximately 6.8% appearing once. This same sample was also part of a study on yellow fever vaccine responses in identical twins.

The sample comprised CD8+ T cells sorted from blood. Source of these receptors: a woman between 18 and 30 years old in good health.

The CDR3 loop reads CASTQGPRYQETQYF. In nucleotides, the CDR3 is TGTGCCTCCACCCAAGGTCCCAGATACCAAGAGACCCAGTACTTC. The V call is TRBV3-1, the J call TRBJ2-5; no definite D call. The CDR3 is 15 amino acids. Germline CDR1 reads LGHDT; CDR2 reads YNNKEL (reference sequence). V lost 11 bases to trimming and J lost 0 bases, with 19 bases between them.

The rearrangement links TRBV7-3 to TRBJ2-1, with TRBD2 matching 7 bases. CDR1 SGHTA and CDR2 FQGTGA come from the germline V gene. The CDR3 consists of 16 residues. J lost 8 bases, V lost 4 bases, and 14 bases had no gene match. CDR3 protein: CASSSPFGGRIDEQFF. CDR3 bases: TGTGCCAGCAGCTCCCCGTTTGGCGGGAGAATCGATGAGCAGTTCTTC.

V and J are TRBV5-1 and TRBJ2-3; TRBD1 matches 9 bases. V dropped 6 bases and J dropped 4; count of bases not matched to a gene: 6. This CDR3 is built from 14 residues. Looked up from germline, CDR1 is SGHRS and CDR2 is YFSETQ. The DNA for the CDR3 is TGCGCCAGCAATTACAGGGGGCTCCCAGATACGCAGTATTTT. Protein product: CASNYRGLPDTQYF.

The table lists this clonotype with many counts. The chain combines TRBV20-1 with TRBJ1-3; no firm D call. The CDR3 consists of 13 residues. Per germline, CDR1 DFQATT and CDR2 SNEGSKA (reference sequence). With 0 bases removed from V and 3 bases from J, the gap between germline ends came to 6 bases. In DNA form, the CDR3 reads TGCAGTGCTAGAGACTACATTGGAAACACCATATATTTT. Protein: CSARDYIGNTIYF.

The table lists this clonotype with a few counts. The V gene is TRBV10-3, the J gene TRBJ1-2, with D uncertain. V shed 7 bases and J shed 3 bases, with 12 bases lying between them. Germline loops: CDR1 ENHRY, CDR2 SYGVKD. This CDR3 has 13 residues. Here the CDR3 reads CAITPGSDYGYTF. The CDR3 bases are TGTGCCATCACCCCCGGCTCAGACTATGGCTACACCTTC.

The CDR3 DNA follows: TGCAGCGTTGTATATCGAGTTATGGATGTAGGACAGCTTGCCCCCTATGGCTACACCTTC. It specifies CSVVYRVMDVGQLAPYGYTF. V gene TRBV29-1 combines with J gene TRBJ1-2, with D perhaps TRBD1 (6 bases). The CDR3 runs to 20 residues. From germline, CDR1 is SQVTM and CDR2 ANQGSEA. Between the trimmed V and J ends, which lost 4 bases and 4 bases, there was a span of 34 bases.

The chain employs TRBV12-3 or TRBV12-4 and TRBJ2-1, with D possibly matching TRBD1 (6 bases). V shed 3 bases and J shed 4 bases, with 13 bases lying between them. This CDR3 has 15 residues. The chain's CDR3 is CASSLGAGPYNEQFF. The CDR3 DNA reads as TGTGCCAGCAGTTTGGGGGCAGGGCCTTACAATGAGCAGTTCTTC.

This clonotype appeared a few times. The chain recombines TRBV2 with TRBJ2-1; 8 bases line up with TRBD1. With 6 bases clipped from V and 3 bases from J, the junction kept 13 bases outside the gene matches. The CDR3 consists of 17 residues. Germline V gene data show CDR1 as SNHLY and CDR2 as FYNNEI. Here the CDR3 DNA reads TGTGCCAGCAGCCTCCGCCGATCGACAGGGGTCTACAATGAGCAGTTCTTC. This sequence encodes CASSLRRSTGVYNEQFF.

This clonotype has at least ten counts. The rearrangement links TRBV7-9 to TRBJ2-5; the D call may be TRBD1 or TRBD2 (5 bases each). Trimming took 1 base from V and 2 from J, leaving 11 bases between them. The V gene's germline CDR1 is SEHNR and CDR2 FQNEAQ (reference sequence). The CDR3 totals 15 residues. The CDR3 coding sequence is TGTGCCAGCAGCTTAGGGGACGGTACGCAAGAGACCCAGTACTTC. Its translation: CASSLGDGTQETQYF.

This clonotype was seen repeatedly, ten times or more. This chain links TRBV7-2 with TRBJ1-4; TRBD1 agrees at 7 bases. This CDR3 is 15 amino acids long. V lost 1 base and J lost 8; bases outside the gene matches: 7. Germline V gene data show CDR1 as SGHTA and CDR2 as FQGNSA. The CDR3 coding sequence is TGTGCCAGCAGCTTAGGAGACAGGGCATGGGAAAAACTGTTTTTT. As protein: CASSLGDRAWEKLFF.

This clonotype was observed many times. The chain joins TRBV5-1 to TRBJ2-5, with D perhaps TRBD1 or TRBD2 (5 bases each). This CDR3 is built from 15 residues. Looked up from germline, CDR1 is SGHRS and CDR2 is YFSETQ. The germline V and J ends were trimmed by 5 bases and 5 bases, with 19 bases remaining between them. In DNA form, the CDR3 reads TGCGCCAGCAGATTAGAGAGGGGCCCAAGGGAGACCCAGTACTTC. Its protein product is CASRLERGPRETQYF. The full variable domain, with the rest looked up from reference TRBV5-1 and TRBJ2-5, is KAGVTQTPRYLIKTRGQQVTLSCSPISGHRSVSWYQQTPGQGLQFLFEYFSETQRNKGNFPGRFSGRQFSNSRSEMNVSTLELGDSALYLCASRLERGPRETQYFGPGTRLLVL.

The chain is built from TRBV27 and TRBJ2-3; D is ambiguous. CDR1 and CDR2 (germline): MNHEY, SMNVEV (reference sequence). This CDR3 is 16 amino acids long. Trimming pared 4 bases from V and 5 bases from J, leaving 19 bases between. CDR3 in amino acids: CASSSQKPFAKDTQYF. The CDR3 DNA is TGTGCCAGCAGTTCACAGAAACCCTTTGCAAAAGATACGCAGTATTTT.

The rearrangement links TRBV28 to TRBJ2-1; D is undetermined. V was cut by 8 bases and J by 0 bases, with 11 bases left in between. The CDR3 loop spans 14 amino acids. The germline gives CDR1 MDHEN, CDR2 SYDVKM. Here the CDR3 reads CASLELSSYNEQFF. DNA of the CDR3: TGTGCCAGCTTGGAGCTTAGCTCCTACAATGAGCAGTTCTTC.

This clonotype has ten or more counts. The chain links TRBV12-3 or TRBV12-4 to TRBJ2-1; 8 bases are shared with TRBD2. The V segment lost 3 bases and the J segment 4 bases; nucleotides outside the gene matches: 5. The CDR3 extends over 15 amino acids. Here the CDR3 DNA reads TGTGCCAGCAGTTTCGGGGCTAGCGGGTACAATGAGCAGTTCTTC. Translated, it gives CASSFGASGYNEQFF.

This clonotype came up a few times. The V call is TRBV27, the J call TRBJ1-6; no reliable D call. In germline, CDR1 is MNHEY, CDR2 SMNVEV (reference sequence). The V end was cut by 5 bases, the J end by 8 bases, with 13 bases between. The CDR3 loop spans 14 amino acids. CDR3 sequence reads: CASSPMFHDSPLHF. The DNA for the CDR3 is TGTGCCAGCAGTCCAATGTTCCATGATTCACCCCTCCACTTT.

V is TRBV6-1 and J is TRBJ2-2; D assignment may be TRBD1 or TRBD2 (6 bases each). Germline V gives CDR1 MNHNS, CDR2 SASEGT. Deletions cut 10 bases from V and 13 bases from J, with 19 bases between. The length of the CDR3 is 12 residues. The CDR3 loop is CAITEGGLGLFF. CDR3 DNA sequence: TGTGCCATCACCGAAGGGGGGCTAGGGCTGTTTTTT.

This sequence joins TRBV24-1 and TRBJ2-1; 10 bases map to TRBD2. The length of the CDR3 is 15 residues. The junction had 9 bases not matched to a gene; V was cut back by 6 bases and J by 8 bases. CDR1 and CDR2 from the germline V gene are KGHDR and SFDVKD. CDR3: CATSYSSGSRDEQFF. In DNA form, the CDR3 reads TGTGCCACCAGTTATTCTAGCGGGAGTCGGGATGAGCAGTTCTTC.

This clonotype was observed a few times. This chain links TRBV10-3 with TRBJ2-1; TRBD2 matches 8 bases. Per germline, CDR1 ENHRY and CDR2 SYGVKD. Losses at the gene ends were 0 bases for V and 10 bases for J; bases not matched to a gene: 14. The CDR3 is made up of 17 amino acids. CDR3 amino acids: CAISESTGGAPVWEQFF. The CDR3 bases are TGTGCCATCAGTGAGTCGACGGGGGGGGCGCCAGTATGGGAGCAGTTCTTC.

This clonotype has just a few counts. The chain couples TRBV29-1 to TRBJ2-5; TRBD2 is a possible D gene (7 bases). This CDR3 region has 16 residues. Germline V lookup: CDR1 SQVTM, CDR2 ANQGSEA. With 4 bases removed from V and 5 bases from J, the gap between germline ends came to 23 bases. DNA of the CDR3: TGCAGCGTTGTGGGGGGCGGGAGTAATTTCGGGGAGACCCAGTACTTC. This codes for CSVVGGGSNFGETQYF.

This clonotype was observed at least ten times. The genes are TRBV7-8 and TRBJ1-1, with 8 bases that match TRBD1. Trimming at V came to 5 bases and at J to 4 bases, leaving 6 bases not matched to a gene. The CDR3 is 14 amino acids. Germline CDR1 and CDR2: SGHVS and FQNEAQ. The CDR3 sequence: CASSPGQAITEAFF. The CDR3 bases are TGTGCCAGCAGCCCGGGACAGGCTATCACTGAAGCTTTCTTT.

This clonotype was counted many times. The gene calls are TRBV4-1 and TRBJ2-7; tentative D call: TRBD2 (5 bases). This CDR3 region has 14 residues. Trimming pared 0 bases from V and 3 bases from J, leaving 9 bases between. Germline values: CDR1 MGHRA, CDR2 YSYEKL. The CDR3 DNA reads TGCGCCAGCAGCCAAGATCGAGGGAACTACGAGCAGTACGTC. Its translation is CASSQDRGNYEQYV.

This clonotype was detected ten times or more. The genes are TRBV4-1 and TRBJ1-5, with D perhaps TRBD1 (6 bases). Germline CDR1 is MGHRA and CDR2 is YSYEKL. The CDR3 is made up of 14 amino acids. The V end lost 1 base, the J end lost 3 bases, and 7 bases lay between the germline ends. This CDR3 reads CASSQGTDNQPQHF. CDR3 bases: TGCGCCAGCAGCCAAGGGACAGACAATCAGCCCCAGCATTTT.

This clonotype was recorded a few times. The chain employs TRBV7-6 and TRBJ1-4; D not resolved. The germline V and J ends were trimmed by 6 bases and 4 bases, with 9 bases remaining between them. The germline V gene has CDR1 SGHVS and CDR2 FNYEAQ. This CDR3 has 13 residues. The CDR3 DNA is TGTGCCAGCAGAACTTCTCTTAATGAAAAACTGTTTTTT. It codes for CASRTSLNEKLFF.

This chain links TRBV28 with TRBJ2-5; the D gene could be TRBD1 or TRBD2 (5 bases each). Trimming removed 1 base from V and 2 bases from J, with 11 bases in between. CDR1 MDHEN and CDR2 SYDVKM come from the germline V gene. The CDR3 runs 15 residues. CDR3 nucleotide sequence: TGTGCCAGCAGTTTATTCGGGGCAGGGCAAGAGACCCAGTACTTC. Protein: CASSLFGAGQETQYF. Looking up the rest from reference TRBV28 and TRBJ2-5 gives the full variable domain: DVKVTQSSRYLVKRTGEKVFLECVQDMDHENMFWYRQDPGLGLRLIYFSYDVKMKEKGDIPEGYSVSREKKERFSLILESASTNQTSMYLCASSLFGAGQETQYFGPGTRLLVL.

This clonotype was observed at least ten times. The rearrangement uses TRBV7-8 and TRBJ2-2; D possibly uses TRBD1 or TRBD2 (6 bases each). Germline CDR1 and CDR2: SGHVS and FQNEAQ. Between the trimmed V and J ends, which lost 4 bases and 0 bases, there was a span of 12 bases. The CDR3 totals 16 residues. The CDR3 nucleotides are TGTGCCAGCAGCTACCCGGGGGCGACGAACACCGGGGAGCTGTTTTTT. It encodes CASSYPGATNTGELFF.

This clonotype was recorded once. This could be a read error, since a much larger clone is one nucleotide away. V and J are TRBV27 and TRBJ2-1; D not resolved. The CDR3 has 11 amino acids. Germline lookup yields CDR1 MNHEY and CDR2 SMNVEV (reference sequence). The ends were cut back, 4 bases at V and 8 bases at J, with 6 bases in the middle. The CDR3 nucleotides read TGTGCCAGCAGTTATAACGATGAGCAGTTCTTC. Its translation: CASSYNDEQFF.

V usage is TRBV11-2 and J usage is TRBJ2-5; D unclear. Trimming cost V 1 base and J 3 bases, with 12 bases left between them. The CDR3 is 15 residues long. Germline CDR1 reads SGHAT; CDR2 reads FQNNGV. DNA of the CDR3: TGTGCCAGCAGCTTAGGTTCCCTTACAGAAGAGACCCAGTACTTC. It is translated as CASSLGSLTEETQYF.